This T cell receptor (beta chain) was obtained from a study of blood T cells in healthy people across ages. The study's findings and limits: Older individuals had lower TCR beta diversity per million T cells (the decline was roughly linear).

This clonotype was seen a few times. The antigen is undetermined. The CDR3 spans 17 residues. Germline lookup yields CDR1 MGHRA and CDR2 YSYEKL. V was cut by 1 base and J by 5 bases, with 18 bases left in between. Alongside a J-beta primer mix, a sample-barcoded 5' primer served in a second PCR lasting about 6 to 12 cycles. TCRdb processed the 5' RACE reads anew with MiXCR; each CDR3 protein has one entry. The sample shows 1.8 million or so distinct CDR3 sequences, roughly two fifths of them seen only once. The sample consisted of blood. This sequence joins TRBV4-1 and TRBJ1-5, with a weak D call TRBD1 (5 bases). This TCR was recovered from a human donor in good health. The DNA of the CDR3 is TGCGCCAGCAGCCAAGCAGGGTCAGGGTTCATGGATCAGCCCCAGCATTTT. Translating it yields CASSQAGSGFMDQPQHF.